One and the same sample provided the 25 T cell receptor beta chains below, sequenced in a study of blood T cell repertoires in COVID-19. Clones were read by immunoSEQ multiplex PCR, and TCRdb kept only the in-frame ones, dropping some. The data show about 100,000 clones, roughly 90% seen once. Sequenced input: peripheral blood. These receptors were taken from an elderly man with acute or convalescent COVID-19.

This chain links TRBV27 with TRBJ2-7, with a tentative D call TRBD2 (6 bases). The CDR3 is made up of 14 amino acids. Germline V CDR1 and CDR2: MNHEY, SMNVEV (reference sequence). The V and J ends lost 2 bases and 4 bases respectively, with 12 bases between them. The CDR3 nucleotides are TGTGCCAGCAGTTTACGGGGGAAGAGTTACGAGCAGTACTTC. It yields the protein CASSLRGKSYEQYF.

This sequence joins TRBV4-1 and TRBJ2-1, with a possible D match to TRBD1 (6 bases). CDR3 size: 16 residues. Germline CDR1 is MGHRA and CDR2 is YSYEKL. Between the trimmed V and J ends, which lost 6 bases and 4 bases, there was a span of 19 bases. The CDR3 here is CASSLSWAGAYNEQFF. CDR3 nucleotides: TGCGCCAGCAGTCTCTCGTGGGCAGGGGCGTACAATGAGCAGTTCTTC.

This chain joins TRBV3-1 (or the pseudogene TRBV3-2) and TRBJ1-6; TRBD1 agrees at 9 bases. The CDR3 spans 17 residues. V was pared by 1 base and J by 10 bases, with 11 bases of the junction left unmatched. CDR1 is LGHDT, CDR2 YNNKEL, per germline (reference sequence). DNA for the CDR3: TGTGCCAGCAGCCAAGGAACACCGGGACAGGGTGGATCACCCCTCCACTTT. It yields the protein CASSQGTPGQGGSPLHF.

The chain uses TRBV19 and TRBJ2-5, with TRBD1 matching 8 bases. J gave up 5 bases and V 4 bases, and 6 bases lay outside the gene matches. CDR1 LNHDA and CDR2 SQIVND come from the germline V gene (reference sequence). The CDR3 totals 14 residues. CDR3 amino acids: CASSTGTGGETQYF. The CDR3 coding sequence is TGTGCCAGTAGTACCGGGACAGGCGGGGAGACCCAGTACTTC.

The chain couples TRBV10-2 to TRBJ2-2, with TRBD2 identical over 9 bases. V shed 4 bases, J shed 4 bases, and the junction held 7 bases outside the gene matches. This CDR3 has 16 residues. Germline CDR1 reads WSHSY; CDR2 reads SAAADI. The CDR3 DNA reads as TGCGCCAGCAGTGTTGTGACTAGCGGAGCCACCGGGGAGCTGTTTTTT. Amino acid sequence: CASSVVTSGATGELFF.

The V and J genes are TRBV5-1 and TRBJ2-1, with 10 positions matching TRBD1. V lost 3 bases, J lost 5 bases, and 11 bases stayed unmatched. Germline V gene data show CDR1 as SGHRS and CDR2 as YFSETQ. This CDR3 contains 17 residues. This CDR3 reads CASSWNTGTGADNEQFF. For the CDR3, the DNA is TGCGCCAGCAGCTGGAACACCGGGACAGGGGCCGACAATGAGCAGTTCTTC.

The chain couples TRBV4-3 to TRBJ1-4; D may be TRBD1 (6 bases). V lost 3 bases and J lost 0, with 14 bases in between. The CDR3 loop spans 17 amino acids. The V gene's germline CDR1 is LGHNA and CDR2 YSLEER. CDR3 sequence: CASSQRGTAATNEKLFF. In DNA form, the CDR3 reads TGCGCCAGCAGCCAGAGGGGGACCGCGGCAACTAATGAAAAACTGTTTTTT.

The rearrangement joins TRBV5-1 to TRBJ2-3; 7 bases map to TRBD1. Germline loops: CDR1 SGHRS, CDR2 YFSETQ. This CDR3 region has 15 residues. Trimming at V came to 5 bases and at J to 3 bases, leaving 9 bases not matched to a gene. The CDR3 sequence: CASRWTGLMTDTQYF. In DNA form, the CDR3 reads TGCGCCAGCAGATGGACAGGATTAATGACAGATACGCAGTATTTT.

The chain combines TRBV19 with TRBJ2-1; 7 nucleotides agree with TRBD1. The CDR3 extends over 13 amino acids. The trim removed 2 bases at V and 12 bases at J, leaving 7 bases unmatched. The germline V gene has CDR1 LNHDA and CDR2 SQIVND (reference sequence). The CDR3: CASSIRVGTAQFF. In DNA form, the CDR3 reads TGTGCCAGTAGTATAAGAGTGGGGACAGCGCAGTTCTTC.

The rearrangement links TRBV12-1 to TRBJ2-1; the D segment call TRBD2 is taken from the table without a DNA check. TRBV12-1 is a listed pseudogene. The CDR3 length is 16 residues. CDR3 loop: CASSFEREASYNEQFF. CDR3 bases: TGTGCCAGCAGCTTTGAACGGGAGGCCTCCTACAATGAGCAGTTCTTC.

The chain employs TRBV7-2 and TRBJ1-2; D unclear. Per germline, CDR1 SGHTA and CDR2 FQGNSA. Trimming took off 2 bases at V and 0 bases at J, with 10 bases between the two ends. CDR3 length: 15 amino acids. The CDR3 loop is CASSLLQQSNYGYTF. Here the CDR3 DNA reads TGTGCCAGCAGCTTACTACAGCAGTCTAACTATGGCTACACCTTC.

V is TRBV4-1 and J is TRBJ2-1; 7 bases align to TRBD1. The trim removed 4 bases at V and 11 bases at J, leaving 8 bases unmatched. The length of the CDR3 is 13 residues. Germline lookup yields CDR1 MGHRA and CDR2 YSYEKL. The CDR3 here is CASSPHGTVKQFF. In DNA, the CDR3 is TGCGCCAGCAGCCCCCACGGGACAGTGAAGCAGTTCTTC.

The chain uses TRBV4-2 and TRBJ2-2, with TRBD1 matching over 7 bases. This CDR3 is built from 17 residues. Germline lookup yields CDR1 LGHNA and CDR2 YNFKEQ. J gave up 4 bases and V 0 bases, and 8 bases lay outside the gene matches. The CDR3 DNA follows: TGTGCCAGCAGCCAAGATGGGGCGGCAGGGGGCACCGGGGAGCTGTTTTTT. Translated: CASSQDGAAGGTGELFF.

This chain uses TRBV28 with TRBJ2-2; tentative D call: TRBD2 (7 bases). Trimming left V 5 bases short and J 7 bases short, with 14 bases between. The germline CDR1 and CDR2 sequences are MDHEN and SYDVKM. The CDR3 totals 14 residues. This chain's CDR3 is CASSLGGPNGELFF. Written as DNA, the CDR3 is TGTGCCAGCAGTCTGGGGGGGCCGAACGGGGAGCTGTTTTTT.

This chain connects TRBV18 to TRBJ1-1; TRBD1 matches at 9 bases. This CDR3 has 14 amino acids. V shed 3 bases, J shed 4 bases, and the junction held 3 bases outside the gene matches. Per the germline V gene, CDR1 is KGHSH and CDR2 is LQKENI. CDR3 loop: CASSPGQGVTEAFF. The CDR3 nucleotides read TGTGCCAGCTCACCGGGACAGGGAGTCACTGAAGCTTTCTTT.

This rearrangement joins TRBV6-5 to TRBJ1-1; D is ambiguous. This CDR3 spans 13 amino acids. Trimming stripped 4 bases from V and 0 bases from J, with 6 bases between. The germline CDR1 and CDR2 sequences are MNHEY and SVGAGI. This chain's CDR3 is CASSLYMNTEAFF. In DNA, the CDR3 is TGTGCCAGCAGTTTGTACATGAACACTGAAGCTTTCTTT.

This chain uses TRBV19 with TRBJ2-1, with D possibly TRBD2 on 6 matching bases. This CDR3 has 14 residues. Trimming took off 6 bases at V and 5 bases at J, with 14 bases between the two ends. Germline V gene data show CDR1 as LNHDA and CDR2 as SQIVND (reference sequence). The chain's CDR3 is CASSGLALNNEQFF. In DNA, the CDR3 is TGTGCCAGTAGCGGGCTAGCGTTAAACAATGAGCAGTTCTTC.

DNA of the CDR3: TGTGCCAGCAGCTCTGACACCTACGAGCAGTACTTC. This gives the protein CASSSDTYEQYF. This chain uses TRBV2 with TRBJ2-7; D unclear. Germline lookup yields CDR1 SNHLY and CDR2 FYNNEI. Trimming removed 6 bases at V and 2 bases at J, with 8 bases between. This CDR3 is 12 amino acids long.

The chain is built from TRBV29-1 and TRBJ1-1; 11 nucleotides match TRBD1. Germline CDR1 and CDR2: SQVTM and ANQGSEA. J lost 5 bases, V lost 7 bases, and 6 bases had no gene match. The CDR3 runs to 13 residues. CDR3 in amino acids: CSAGTGGRTEAFF. In nucleotides, the CDR3 is TGCAGCGCTGGGACAGGGGGACGAACTGAAGCTTTCTTT.

The chain links TRBV19 to TRBJ1-1, with D perhaps TRBD1 (6 bases). The V end was cut by 5 bases, the J end by 3 bases, with 22 bases between. The CDR3 consists of 17 residues. CDR1 is LNHDA, CDR2 SQIVND, per germline (reference sequence). CDR3 nucleotide sequence: TGTGCCAGTAGTCTAAGGGGGACGGGGAGAAAAGACACTGAAGCTTTCTTT. This sequence encodes CASSLRGTGRKDTEAFF.

The chain is built from TRBV9 and TRBJ2-1; D is perhaps TRBD2 (6 bases). The CDR3 covers 16 residues. Germline V gene data show CDR1 as SGDLS and CDR2 as YYNGEE. The V and J ends lost 0 bases and 3 bases respectively, with 13 bases between them. The CDR3 sequence is CASSVGASAYYNEQFF. DNA of the CDR3: TGTGCCAGCAGCGTAGGTGCTAGCGCGTACTACAATGAGCAGTTCTTC.

The chain carries TRBV5-5 and TRBJ1-2, with D uncertain. CDR1 and CDR2 (germline): SGHKS, YYEKEE (reference sequence). CDR3 length: 14 residues. Deletions cut 0 bases from V and 4 bases from J, with 10 bases between. Written as DNA, the CDR3 is TGTGCCAGCAGCTTGGACGGGTCCGGCTATGGCTACACCTTC. The encoded protein is CASSLDGSGYGYTF.

The rearrangement uses TRBV11-2 and TRBJ1-4; TRBD1 is a possible D gene (5 bases). V was trimmed by 3 bases and J by 4 bases, leaving 12 bases between them. This CDR3 has 15 amino acids. In germline, CDR1 is SGHAT, CDR2 FQNNGV. In DNA, the CDR3 is TGTGCCAGCAGCTTGGGGGGGGGACTTAATGAAAAACTGTTTTTT. Its translation: CASSLGGGLNEKLFF.

The chain recombines TRBV19 with TRBJ1-1; no firm D call. V was cut by 3 bases and J by 1 base, with 6 bases left in between. The germline V gene encodes CDR1 LNHDA and CDR2 SQIVND (reference sequence). The CDR3 totals 13 residues. CDR3 loop: CASSITSNTEAFF. CDR3 nucleotides: TGTGCCAGTAGTATCACTTCGAACACTGAAGCTTTCTTT.

V usage is TRBV28 and J usage is TRBJ2-3, with D perhaps TRBD2 (5 bases). The CDR3 loop spans 16 amino acids. Trimming removed 2 bases from V and 0 bases from J, with 12 bases in between. Germline CDR1 is MDHEN and CDR2 is SYDVKM. CDR3 residues: CASSLPLAVSTDTQYF. In DNA, the CDR3 is TGTGCCAGCAGTTTACCGCTAGCAGTAAGCACAGATACGCAGTATTTT.